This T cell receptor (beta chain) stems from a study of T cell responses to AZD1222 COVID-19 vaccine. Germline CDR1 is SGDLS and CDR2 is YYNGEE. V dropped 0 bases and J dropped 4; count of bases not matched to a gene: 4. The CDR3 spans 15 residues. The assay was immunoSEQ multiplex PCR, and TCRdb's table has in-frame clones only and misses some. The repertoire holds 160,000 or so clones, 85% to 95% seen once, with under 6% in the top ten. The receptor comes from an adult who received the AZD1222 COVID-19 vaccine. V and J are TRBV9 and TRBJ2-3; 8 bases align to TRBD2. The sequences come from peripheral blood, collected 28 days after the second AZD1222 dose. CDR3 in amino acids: CASSVVSGSPDTQYF. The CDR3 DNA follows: TGTGCCAGCAGCGTAGTGAGCGGGAGTCCAGATACGCAGTATTTT. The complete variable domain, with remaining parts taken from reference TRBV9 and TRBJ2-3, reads DSGVTQTPKHLITATGQRVTLRCSPRSGDLSVYWYQQSLDQGLQFLIQYYNGEERAKGNILERFSAQQFPDLHSELNLSSLELGDSALYFCASSVVSGSPDTQYFGPGTRLTVL.